A selection of T cell receptor beta chains follows, all from one sample in a study of T-cell reconstitution after alpha-beta-depleted transplantation in children. MiXCR, applied by TCRdb to the PCR reads, yields one record per CDR3 protein. The data contain 750,000 to 950,000 distinct CDR3 sequences, 15% to 20% of them singletons. This specimen was PBMCs, mostly from graft donor cells, taken 360 days after TCRalphabeta/CD19-depleted stem cell transplant. The source is a male patient between 5 and 17 years old who had a stem cell transplant for acute lymphoblastic leukemia, so the T cells may come from the graft donor. Each CDR3 is given with its conserved first and last residue. A D gene is named only where the DNA matches it firmly. Clone sizes are given selectively: once, few, many, or a class where the clone is expanded.

d_call: -; clone_size: -; j_call: TRBJ2-7; v_call: TRBV5-1; cdr3_nt: TGCGCCAGCAGCTTTAGGGGGTCAGCGGAGCGGCCCTACGAGCAGTACTTC; cdr3_aa: CASSFRGSAERPYEQYF
d_call: -; clone_size: -; j_call: TRBJ2-3; v_call: TRBV24-1; cdr3_nt: TGTGCCACCAGTGATACCGGGAGCAGGACAGATACGCAGTATTTT; cdr3_aa: CATSDTGSRTDTQYF
d_call: -; clone_size: -; j_call: TRBJ1-2; v_call: TRBV20-1; cdr3_nt: TGCAGTGCTAGACAGGGGCGAGCTAACTATGGCTACACCTTC; cdr3_aa: CSARQGRANYGYTF
d_call: TRBD2; clone_size: -; j_call: TRBJ2-1; v_call: TRBV27; cdr3_nt: TGTGCCAGCGGGGGGGACGGGCTCTTCTACAATGAGCAGTTCTTC; cdr3_aa: CASGGDGLFYNEQFF
d_call: TRBD1; clone_size: once; j_call: TRBJ1-5; v_call: TRBV12-5; cdr3_nt: TGTGCTAGCTCCGCCGGGACAGGGGGTCCTGCCAGCAATCAGCCCCAGCATTTT; cdr3_aa: CASSAGTGGPASNQPQHF
d_call: TRBD1; clone_size: few; j_call: TRBJ2-7; v_call: TRBV12-3/TRBV12-4; cdr3_nt: TGTGCCAGCAGTTTTAGACAGGGCTCGGGGGAGCAGTACTTC; cdr3_aa: CASSFRQGSGEQYF
d_call: -; clone_size: few; j_call: TRBJ1-2; v_call: TRBV29-1; cdr3_nt: TGCAGCGTTGTATCCCCAAAAGGGTCAAATAACAGAGCCTATGGCTACACCTTC; cdr3_aa: CSVVSPKGSNNRAYGYTF
d_call: -; clone_size: few; j_call: TRBJ1-2; v_call: TRBV6-1; cdr3_nt: TGTGCCGGATCTCCGGCCAGGAACTATGGCTACACCTTC; cdr3_aa: CAGSPARNYGYTF
d_call: -; clone_size: few; j_call: TRBJ2-7; v_call: TRBV5-1; cdr3_nt: TGCGCCAGCAGCGTAAGACTGGCCTCCTACGAGCAGTACTTC; cdr3_aa: CASSVRLASYEQYF
d_call: TRBD1; clone_size: -; j_call: TRBJ2-7; v_call: TRBV3-1; cdr3_nt: TGTGCCAGCAGCCAAGATGGGACAGGGGTCCCCCTTACCTACGAGCAGTACTTC; cdr3_aa: CASSQDGTGVPLTYEQYF
d_call: TRBD2; clone_size: few; j_call: TRBJ2-4; v_call: TRBV7-6; cdr3_nt: TGTGCCAGCAGCTTAGGTAGCGGGAGCCTCTCGGACATTCAGTACTTC; cdr3_aa: CASSLGSGSLSDIQYF
d_call: -; clone_size: few; j_call: TRBJ1-5; v_call: TRBV12-3/TRBV12-4; cdr3_nt: TGTGCCAGCAGTTATAAGTATAGCAATCAGCCCCAGCATTTT; cdr3_aa: CASSYKYSNQPQHF
d_call: TRBD2; clone_size: many; j_call: TRBJ2-3; v_call: TRBV24-1; cdr3_nt: TGTGCCACCAGTGATTTCCCTACTAGCGGGAGGGCCTTGAGGTATTTT; cdr3_aa: CATSDFPTSGRALRYF
d_call: -; clone_size: -; j_call: TRBJ2-2; v_call: TRBV12-3/TRBV12-4; cdr3_nt: TGTGCCAGCAGCCGAGAGTCGGACATCTTTGGGTCGGGGGAGCTGTTTTTT; cdr3_aa: CASSRESDIFGSGELFF
d_call: TRBD2; clone_size: few; j_call: TRBJ2-1; v_call: TRBV7-6; cdr3_nt: TGTGCCAGCAGACTTTGGACTAGCGGGAACAATGAGCAGTTCTTC; cdr3_aa: CASRLWTSGNNEQFF
d_call: TRBD2; clone_size: -; j_call: TRBJ2-3; v_call: TRBV6-5; cdr3_nt: TGTGCCAGCAGTCCGGGACTAGCGGCGCAGTATTTT; cdr3_aa: CASSPGLAAQYF
d_call: -; clone_size: -; j_call: TRBJ2-2; v_call: TRBV6-1; cdr3_nt: TGTGCCAGCATATGGCAGGGGGAGCTGTTTTTT; cdr3_aa: CASIWQGELFF
d_call: TRBD2; clone_size: -; j_call: TRBJ2-1; v_call: TRBV11-2; cdr3_nt: TGTGCCAGCAGCCCCGGTGCGGGGTGGTCCTCCAGCGGGGCATTGGACAATGAGCAGTTCTTC; cdr3_aa: CASSPGAGWSSSGALDNEQFF
d_call: TRBD2; clone_size: many; j_call: TRBJ2-1; v_call: TRBV29-1; cdr3_nt: TGCAGCGTTGGGACTAGTTTTGAGCAGTTCTTC; cdr3_aa: CSVGTSFEQFF
d_call: -; clone_size: many; j_call: TRBJ2-1; v_call: TRBV29-1; cdr3_nt: TGCAGCGTTGAAGAAACTAGCAGGAATGAGCAGTTCTTC; cdr3_aa: CSVEETSRNEQFF
d_call: -; clone_size: many; j_call: TRBJ2-1; v_call: TRBV5-1; cdr3_nt: TGCGCCAGCAGCTTGGTAATAGCGGCTTACAATGAGCAGTTCTTC; cdr3_aa: CASSLVIAAYNEQFF
d_call: TRBD1; clone_size: -; j_call: TRBJ1-1; v_call: TRBV5-1; cdr3_nt: TGCGCCAGCAGCTATACACAGGGGGCGCGGAGTACTGAAGCTTTCTTT; cdr3_aa: CASSYTQGARSTEAFF
d_call: -; clone_size: many; j_call: TRBJ1-2; v_call: TRBV6-5; cdr3_nt: TGTGCCAGCAGCTTACGTCCGGGGGGAAGAGGCTACACCTTC; cdr3_aa: CASSLRPGGRGYTF
d_call: TRBD1; clone_size: -; j_call: TRBJ1-2; v_call: TRBV5-1; cdr3_nt: TGCGCCAGCAGCTTGGCCGCCAGGGGGCTTAATGGCTACACCTTC; cdr3_aa: CASSLAARGLNGYTF
d_call: TRBD2; clone_size: -; j_call: TRBJ2-7; v_call: TRBV18; cdr3_nt: TGTGCCAGCTCACACAAACTACCGACTAGCTACGGCGAGCAGTACTTC; cdr3_aa: CASSHKLPTSYGEQYF
d_call: TRBD2; clone_size: few; j_call: TRBJ2-7; v_call: TRBV19; cdr3_nt: TGTGCCAGTAGTATAGGTAGCGGGAGCTCCTACGAGCAGTACTTC; cdr3_aa: CASSIGSGSSYEQYF
d_call: TRBD1; clone_size: many; j_call: TRBJ2-7; v_call: TRBV29-1; cdr3_nt: TGCAGCGTTGTCCAGGGGGCGGGGCAGCAGTACTTC; cdr3_aa: CSVVQGAGQQYF
d_call: TRBD2; clone_size: many; j_call: TRBJ2-5; v_call: TRBV12-3/TRBV12-4; cdr3_nt: TGTGCCAGCAACCTACTAGCGGTAGGGGGGACCCAGTACTTC; cdr3_aa: CASNLLAVGGTQYF
d_call: -; clone_size: -; j_call: TRBJ1-2; v_call: TRBV14; cdr3_nt: TGTGCCAGCAGCCAGAGGCAGGGGTACTATGGCTACACCTTC; cdr3_aa: CASSQRQGYYGYTF
d_call: TRBD1; clone_size: few; j_call: TRBJ2-7; v_call: TRBV29-1; cdr3_nt: TGCAGCGTTCGCAGGGGGATTGCCTACGAGCAGTACTTC; cdr3_aa: CSVRRGIAYEQYF
d_call: TRBD2; clone_size: few; j_call: TRBJ2-1; v_call: TRBV5-4; cdr3_nt: TGTGCCAGCAGCTTCCCCCGGAGGACTAGCGGGAGAAATGAGCAGTTCTTC; cdr3_aa: CASSFPRRTSGRNEQFF
d_call: -; clone_size: -; j_call: TRBJ1-2; v_call: TRBV5-5; cdr3_nt: TGTGCCAGCAGCTCCCCGGGACGGAGCTATGGCTACACCTTC; cdr3_aa: CASSSPGRSYGYTF
d_call: TRBD2; clone_size: -; j_call: TRBJ2-1; v_call: TRBV6-2/TRBV6-3; cdr3_nt: TGTGCCAGTAAACTAGCGGGAGGGCCAGAGCAGTTCTTC; cdr3_aa: CASKLAGGPEQFF
d_call: TRBD1; clone_size: -; j_call: TRBJ2-7; v_call: TRBV27; cdr3_nt: TGTGCCAGCAGTCATAACAAGGGGACAGAGACCTACGAGCAGTACTTC; cdr3_aa: CASSHNKGTETYEQYF
d_call: -; clone_size: -; j_call: TRBJ2-6; v_call: TRBV20-1; cdr3_nt: TGCAGTGCTAGGGAGACTTGGGCCAACGTCCTGACTTTC; cdr3_aa: CSARETWANVLTF
d_call: -; clone_size: few; j_call: TRBJ1-5; v_call: TRBV3-1; cdr3_nt: TGTGCCAGCAGCCCCCGGCCAGGGATCAGCAATCAGCCCCAGCATTTT; cdr3_aa: CASSPRPGISNQPQHF
d_call: TRBD1; clone_size: -; j_call: TRBJ2-4; v_call: TRBV6-4; cdr3_nt: TGTGCCAACCGTGACAGGGCGAACAAAAACATTCAGTACTTC; cdr3_aa: CANRDRANKNIQYF
d_call: TRBD2; clone_size: few; j_call: TRBJ2-1; v_call: TRBV5-1; cdr3_nt: TGCGCCAGCAGCTTAATCGGGAGGGACAATGAGCAGTTCTTC; cdr3_aa: CASSLIGRDNEQFF
d_call: -; clone_size: -; j_call: TRBJ2-2; v_call: TRBV2; cdr3_nt: TGTGCCTGCAGACCCGTCGATACCGGGGAGCTGTTTTTT; cdr3_aa: CACRPVDTGELFF
d_call: TRBD1; clone_size: many; j_call: TRBJ1-1; v_call: TRBV4-1; cdr3_nt: TGCGCCAGCAGCCAAGATGCCGCCAGGGGGCCGGAGACCGCTTTCTTT; cdr3_aa: CASSQDAARGPETAFF
d_call: -; clone_size: many; j_call: TRBJ2-2; v_call: TRBV2; cdr3_nt: TGTGCCAGCAGTTTTATAAACACCGGGGAGCTGTTTTTT; cdr3_aa: CASSFINTGELFF
d_call: TRBD2; clone_size: few; j_call: TRBJ2-1; v_call: TRBV27; cdr3_nt: TGTGCCAGTCGTAGCGGGGGGAACAATGAGCAGTTCTTC; cdr3_aa: CASRSGGNNEQFF